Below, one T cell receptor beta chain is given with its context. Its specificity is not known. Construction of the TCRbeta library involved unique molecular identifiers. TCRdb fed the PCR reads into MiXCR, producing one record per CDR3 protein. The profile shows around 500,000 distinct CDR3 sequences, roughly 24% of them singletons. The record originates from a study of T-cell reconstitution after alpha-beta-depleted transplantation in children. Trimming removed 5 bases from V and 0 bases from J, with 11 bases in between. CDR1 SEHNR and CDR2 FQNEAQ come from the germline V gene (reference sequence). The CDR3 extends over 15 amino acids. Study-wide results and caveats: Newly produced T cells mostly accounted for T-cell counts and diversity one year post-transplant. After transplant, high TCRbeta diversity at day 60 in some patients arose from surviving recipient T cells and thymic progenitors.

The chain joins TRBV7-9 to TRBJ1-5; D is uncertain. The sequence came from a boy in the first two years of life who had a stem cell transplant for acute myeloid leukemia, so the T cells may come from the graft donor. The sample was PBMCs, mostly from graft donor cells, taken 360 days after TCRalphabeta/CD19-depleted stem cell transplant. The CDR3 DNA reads TGTGCCAGCAGCCGAGAAGGGAATAGCAATCAGCCCCAGCATTTT. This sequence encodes CASSREGNSNQPQHF.